This T cell receptor (beta chain) is from a study of somatic mutations in cytotoxic T cells in rheumatoid arthritis. Clones were sequenced by immunoSEQ multiplex PCR, and TCRdb holds only the in-frame ones, with some missing. The data show 27,000 or so clones, approximately 86% seen once. V dropped 1 base and J dropped 4 bases, with 14 bases sitting between them. The germline CDR1 and CDR2 sequences are SGHTA and FQGNSA. CDR3 length: 16 amino acids. The genes are TRBV7-2 and TRBJ1-5, with a tentative D call TRBD1 (5 bases). The clonotype comes from an adult with rheumatoid arthritis. Source material: CD8+ T cells sorted from blood. CDR3 sequence reads: CASSLGGASGNQPQHF. The CDR3, as DNA: TGTGCCAGCAGCTTAGGCGGGGCATCTGGGAATCAGCCCCAGCATTTT.